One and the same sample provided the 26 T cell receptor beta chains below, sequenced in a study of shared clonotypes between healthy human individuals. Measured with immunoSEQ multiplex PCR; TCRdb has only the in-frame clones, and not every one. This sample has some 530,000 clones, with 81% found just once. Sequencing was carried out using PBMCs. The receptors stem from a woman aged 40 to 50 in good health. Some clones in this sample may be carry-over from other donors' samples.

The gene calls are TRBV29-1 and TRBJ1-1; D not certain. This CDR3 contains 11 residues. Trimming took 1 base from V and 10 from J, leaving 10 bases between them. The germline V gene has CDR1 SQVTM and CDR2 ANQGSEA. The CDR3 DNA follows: TGCAGCGTTGAAGCTACGGGGAGAGCTTTCTTT. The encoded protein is CSVEATGRAFF.

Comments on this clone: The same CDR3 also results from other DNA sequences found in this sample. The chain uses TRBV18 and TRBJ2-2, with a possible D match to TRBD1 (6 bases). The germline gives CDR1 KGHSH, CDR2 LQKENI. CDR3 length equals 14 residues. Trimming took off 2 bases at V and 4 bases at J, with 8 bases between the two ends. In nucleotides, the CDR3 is TGTGCCAGCTCACCAGGACAGAGCACCGGGGAGCTGTTTTTT. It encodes CASSPGQSTGELFF.

CDR3 protein: CASRRAGDGEQFF. In DNA, the CDR3 is TGTGCCAGCAGACGGGCGGGGGATGGTGAGCAGTTCTTC. This chain connects TRBV6-5 to TRBJ2-1; 7 nucleotides align to TRBD2. Germline values: CDR1 MNHEY, CDR2 SVGAGI. This CDR3 is built from 13 residues. Losses at the gene ends were 6 bases for V and 9 bases for J; bases not matched to a gene: 8.

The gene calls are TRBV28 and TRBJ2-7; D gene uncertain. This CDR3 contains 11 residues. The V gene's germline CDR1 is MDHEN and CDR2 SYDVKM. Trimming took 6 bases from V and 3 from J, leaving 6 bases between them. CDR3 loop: CASRAIYEQYF. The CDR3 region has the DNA TGTGCCAGCAGGGCAATCTACGAGCAGTACTTC.

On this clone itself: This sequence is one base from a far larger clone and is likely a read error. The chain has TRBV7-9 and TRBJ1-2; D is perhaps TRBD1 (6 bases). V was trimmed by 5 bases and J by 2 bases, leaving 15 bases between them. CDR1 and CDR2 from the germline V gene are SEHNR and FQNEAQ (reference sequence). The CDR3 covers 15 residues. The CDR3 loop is CASSHETGFNYGYTF. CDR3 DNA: TGTGCCAGCAGCCACGAAACAGGGTTCAACTATGGCTACACCTTC.

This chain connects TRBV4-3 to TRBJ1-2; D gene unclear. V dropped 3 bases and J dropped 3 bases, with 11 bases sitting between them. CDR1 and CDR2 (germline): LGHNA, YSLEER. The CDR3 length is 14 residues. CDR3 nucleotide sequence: TGCGCCAGCAGCCATCTATCCCCTGACTATGGCTACACCTTC. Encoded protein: CASSHLSPDYGYTF.

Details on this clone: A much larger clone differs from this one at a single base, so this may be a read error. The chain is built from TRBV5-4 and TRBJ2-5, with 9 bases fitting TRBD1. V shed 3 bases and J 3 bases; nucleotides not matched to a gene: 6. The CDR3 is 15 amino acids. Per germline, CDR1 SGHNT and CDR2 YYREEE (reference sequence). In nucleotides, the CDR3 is TGTGCCAGCAGCTCTCAGGGACAGGGAGAAGAGACCCAGTACTTC. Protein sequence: CASSSQGQGEETQYF.

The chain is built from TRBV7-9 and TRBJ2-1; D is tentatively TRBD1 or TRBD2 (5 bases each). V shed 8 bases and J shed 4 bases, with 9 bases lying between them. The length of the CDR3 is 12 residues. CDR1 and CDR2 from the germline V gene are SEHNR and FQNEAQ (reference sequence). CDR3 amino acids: CASGEGYNEQFF. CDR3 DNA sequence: TGTGCCAGCGGAGAGGGGTACAATGAGCAGTTCTTC.

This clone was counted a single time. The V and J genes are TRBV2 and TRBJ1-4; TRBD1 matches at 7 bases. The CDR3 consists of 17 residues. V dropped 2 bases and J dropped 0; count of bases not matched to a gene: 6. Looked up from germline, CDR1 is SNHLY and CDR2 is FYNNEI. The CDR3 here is CASSELGDSATNEKLFF. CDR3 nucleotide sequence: TGTGCCAGCAGTGAACTTGGGGACAGCGCAACTAATGAAAAACTGTTTTTT.

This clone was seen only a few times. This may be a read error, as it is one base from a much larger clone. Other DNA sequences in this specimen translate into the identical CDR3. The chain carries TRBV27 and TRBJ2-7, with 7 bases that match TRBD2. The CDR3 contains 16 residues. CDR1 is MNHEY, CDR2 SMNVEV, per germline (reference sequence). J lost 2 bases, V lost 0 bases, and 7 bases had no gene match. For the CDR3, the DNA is TGTGCCAGCAGTTTATCAGCGGGACTTCCAGCCTACGAGCAGTACTTC. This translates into CASSLSAGLPAYEQYF.

The CDR3 is CASTLGVLGGEQYF. The CDR3, as DNA: TGTGCCAGCACCCTAGGGGTGCTAGGAGGTGAGCAGTACTTC. The chain recombines TRBV14 with TRBJ2-7; TRBD1 or TRBD2 may be the D gene (5 bases each). The length of the CDR3 is 14 residues. V was clipped by 7 bases and J by 7 bases, with 20 bases between them. Germline-derived CDR1 and CDR2 are SGHDN and FVKESK.

Here the CDR3 DNA reads TGTGCCAGCAGCCGACCCACCCTGACAGGGGGCTCGTACGAGCAGTACTTC. Translation: CASSRPTLTGGSYEQYF. The chain combines TRBV28 with TRBJ2-7, with 10 bases fitting TRBD1. This CDR3 contains 17 residues. V shed 6 bases, J shed 4 bases, and the junction held 15 bases outside the gene matches. Germline CDR1 and CDR2: MDHEN and SYDVKM.

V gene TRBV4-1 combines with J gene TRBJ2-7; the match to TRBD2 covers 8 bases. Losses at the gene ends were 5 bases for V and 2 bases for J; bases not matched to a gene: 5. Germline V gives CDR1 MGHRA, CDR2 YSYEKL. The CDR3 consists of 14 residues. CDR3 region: CASSAGRAAYEQYF. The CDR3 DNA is TGCGCCAGCAGCGCCGGGAGGGCGGCCTACGAGCAGTACTTC.

The DNA of the CDR3 is TGTGCCTGGGGGAGGCAGAGCCTGGCTTACGAGCAGTACTTC. Encoded protein: CAWGRQSLAYEQYF. The chain joins TRBV30 to TRBJ2-7, with a possible D match to TRBD2 (6 bases). The V gene lost 5 bases and the J gene lost 4 bases, with 18 bases spanning the gap. The CDR3 consists of 14 residues. The V gene's germline CDR1 is GTSNPN and CDR2 SVGIG (reference sequence).

The CDR3 region is CVTGGAGVGEQYF. As DNA, the CDR3 is TGTGTCACCGGCGGGGCGGGAGTTGGGGAGCAGTACTTC. The chain uses TRBV10-3 and TRBJ2-7; 7 bases are shared with TRBD2. The germline V gene encodes CDR1 ENHRY and CDR2 SYGVKD. This CDR3 spans 13 amino acids.

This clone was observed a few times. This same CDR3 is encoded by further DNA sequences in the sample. This CDR3 is CASSVQGAQPQHF. The CDR3 DNA sequence: TGTGCCAGTAGTGTTCAGGGAGCACAGCCCCAGCATTTT. The V gene is TRBV19, the J gene TRBJ1-5, with a weak D call TRBD1 (5 bases). CDR3 length equals 13 residues. Germline CDR1 LNHDA, CDR2 SQIVND (reference sequence). With 5 bases removed from V and 7 bases from J, the gap between germline ends came to 12 bases.

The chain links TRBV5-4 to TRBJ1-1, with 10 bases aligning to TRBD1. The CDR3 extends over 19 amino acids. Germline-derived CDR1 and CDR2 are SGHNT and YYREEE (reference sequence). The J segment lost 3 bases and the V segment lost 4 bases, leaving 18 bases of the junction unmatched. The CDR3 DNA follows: TGTGCCAGCAGCCTTGCCCGATTCCGGGACAGGGGAAGAGACACTGAAGCTTTCTTT. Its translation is CASSLARFRDRGRDTEAFF.

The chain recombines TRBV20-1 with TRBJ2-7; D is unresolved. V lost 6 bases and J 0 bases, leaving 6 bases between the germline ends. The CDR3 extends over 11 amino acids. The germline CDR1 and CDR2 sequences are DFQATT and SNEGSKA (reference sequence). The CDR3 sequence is CSAISSYEQYF. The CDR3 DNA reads TGCAGTGCAATCTCCTCCTACGAGCAGTACTTC.

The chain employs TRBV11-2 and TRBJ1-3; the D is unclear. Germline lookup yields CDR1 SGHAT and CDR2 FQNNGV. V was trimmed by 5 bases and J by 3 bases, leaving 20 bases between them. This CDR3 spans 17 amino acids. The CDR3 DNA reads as TGTGCCAGCAGCCCCCTCCCGGTGAAACCCCTTGGAAACACCATATATTTT. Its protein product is CASSPLPVKPLGNTIYF.

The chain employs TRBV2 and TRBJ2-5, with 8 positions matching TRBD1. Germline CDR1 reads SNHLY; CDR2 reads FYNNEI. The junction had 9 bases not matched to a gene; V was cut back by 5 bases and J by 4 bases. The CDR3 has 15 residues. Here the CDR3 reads CASSLRQGQGETQYF. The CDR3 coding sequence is TGTGCCAGCAGTCTTCGACAGGGGCAGGGAGAGACCCAGTACTTC.

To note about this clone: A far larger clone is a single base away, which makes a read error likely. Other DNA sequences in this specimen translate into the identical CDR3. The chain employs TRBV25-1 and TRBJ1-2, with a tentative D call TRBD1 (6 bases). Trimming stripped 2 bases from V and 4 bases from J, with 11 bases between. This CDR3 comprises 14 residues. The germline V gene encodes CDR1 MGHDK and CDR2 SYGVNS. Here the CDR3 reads CASSEVTGTYGYTF. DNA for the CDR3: TGTGCCAGCAGTGAAGTGACAGGAACCTATGGCTACACCTTC.

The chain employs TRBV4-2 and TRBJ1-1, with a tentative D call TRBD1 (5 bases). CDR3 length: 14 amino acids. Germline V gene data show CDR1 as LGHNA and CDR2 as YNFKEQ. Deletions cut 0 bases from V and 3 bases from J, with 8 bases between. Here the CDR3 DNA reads TGTGCCAGCAGCCAAGAAACGGGACACACTGAAGCTTTCTTT. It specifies CASSQETGHTEAFF.

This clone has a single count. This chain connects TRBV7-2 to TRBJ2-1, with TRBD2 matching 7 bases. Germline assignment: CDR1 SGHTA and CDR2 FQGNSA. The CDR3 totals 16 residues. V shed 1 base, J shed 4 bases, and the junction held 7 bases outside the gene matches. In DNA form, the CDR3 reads TGTGCCAGCAGCTTAGGCGGGAGCTGGGCATACAATGAGCAGTTCTTC. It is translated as CASSLGGSWAYNEQFF.

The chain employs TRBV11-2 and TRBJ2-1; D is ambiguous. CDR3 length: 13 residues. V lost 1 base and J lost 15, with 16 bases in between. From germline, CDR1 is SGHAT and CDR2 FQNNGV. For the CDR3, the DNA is TGTGCCAGCAGCTTAGGGTACGCGAGCCTGCCGTTCTTC. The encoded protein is CASSLGYASLPFF.

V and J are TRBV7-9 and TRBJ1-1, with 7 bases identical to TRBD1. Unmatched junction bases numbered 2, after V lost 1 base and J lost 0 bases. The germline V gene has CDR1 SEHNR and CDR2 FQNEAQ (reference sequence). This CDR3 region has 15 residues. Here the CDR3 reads CASSLDGTVNTEAFF. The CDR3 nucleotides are TGTGCCAGCAGCTTAGATGGGACAGTGAACACTGAAGCTTTCTTT. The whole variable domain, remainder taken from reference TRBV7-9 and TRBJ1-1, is DTGVSQNPRHKITKRGQNVTFRCDPISEHNRLYWYRQTLGQGPEFLTYFQNEAQLEKSRLLSDRFSAERPKGSFSTLEIQRTEQGDSAMYLCASSLDGTVNTEAFFGQGTRLTVV.

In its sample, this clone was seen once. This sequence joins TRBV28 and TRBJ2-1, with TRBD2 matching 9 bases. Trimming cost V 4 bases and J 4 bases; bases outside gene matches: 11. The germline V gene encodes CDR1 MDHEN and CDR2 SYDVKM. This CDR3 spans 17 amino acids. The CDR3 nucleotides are TGTGCCAGCAGTTCCCCGGGGGCGGGAGGGCAATACAATGAGCAGTTCTTC. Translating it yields CASSSPGAGGQYNEQFF.